Listed below are T cell receptor beta chains from one sample, sequenced in a study of shared clonotypes between healthy human individuals. The table came from immunoSEQ multiplex PCR; TCRdb's copy has only in-frame clones and leaves some out. The sample lists about 2.2 million clones; 85% to 95% were seen once. Sequencing was carried out using naive CD8+ T cells from PBMCs. Every receptor here comes from a man aged 18 to 29 in good health. Some clones in this sample may be carry-over from other donors' samples. The CDR3 runs from the conserved cysteine through the conserved F or W. D genes are given only for firm matches. Some rows have no size entry. The others give once, few or many, or a class for an expanded clone.

TRBV6-5	.	TRBJ2-7	.	TGTGCCAGCAGCCCGCGGGACTTTTCCTACGAGCAGTACTTC	CASSPRDFSYEQYF
TRBV6-5	.	TRBJ2-7	TRBD2	TGTGCCAGCGGGCTAGCGGGAGGCTACGAGCAGTACTTC	CASGLAGGYEQYF
TRBV6-4	.	TRBJ2-7	.	TGTGCCAGCAGTTACTCGAAAGGGTACGAGCAGTACTTC	CASSYSKGYEQYF
TRBV27	.	TRBJ2-5	.	TGTGCCAGCAGTTCGCCGGGCACTCAAGAGACCCAGTACTTC	CASSSPGTQETQYF
TRBV19	once	TRBJ2-1	.	TGTGCCAGTAACTCGCCGCAGGGAATCAGCTACAATGAGCAGTTCTTC	CASNSPQGISYNEQFF
TRBV7-9	once	TRBJ2-7	TRBD2	TGTGCCACCCGAGCGGGGCCGAAGTACGAGCAGTACTTC	CATRAGPKYEQYF
TRBV5-4	.	TRBJ2-7	TRBD1	TGTGCCAGCAGCGTCGGACAGGGGGGACTTATCTACGAGCAGTACTTC	CASSVGQGGLIYEQYF
TRBV30	once	TRBJ1-1	.	TGTGCCTGGAGTGTCCGCCCACCACAGGCCGCAGGAACTGAAGCTTTCTTT	CAWSVRPPQAAGTEAFF
TRBV4-1	.	TRBJ2-2	TRBD2	TGCGCCAGCAGCCCACGGCCGGGACTATGGACCGGGGAGCTGTTTTTT	CASSPRPGLWTGELFF
TRBV29-1	.	TRBJ2-7	TRBD2	TGCAGCGTTGAGGCGGGAGTTCCTGGAGAGCAGTACTTC	CSVEAGVPGEQYF
TRBV19	.	TRBJ2-7	.	TGTGCCAGTAGTATAGGGGGCGGCCGAGCCTACGAGCAGTACTTC	CASSIGGGRAYEQYF
TRBV13	.	TRBJ1-1	.	TGTGCCAGCAGCCTCGCAGGCATCATGAACACTGAAGCTTTCTTT	CASSLAGIMNTEAFF
TRBV6-5	.	TRBJ2-5	.	TGTGCCAGCAGTTACGGCACTAGCCGACAAGAGACCCAGTACTTC	CASSYGTSRQETQYF
TRBV13	.	TRBJ1-5	.	TGTGCCAGCAGCTTGGGGCCGGCGGGGGGCAATCAGCCCCAGCATTTT	CASSLGPAGGNQPQHF
TRBV28	.	TRBJ1-2	TRBD1	TGTGCCAGCAGCATTCAGGGGGTAGCTAACTATGGCTACACCTTC	CASSIQGVANYGYTF
TRBV5-1	.	TRBJ2-7	.	TGCGCCAGCAGGGCCAACGACTACGAGCAGTACTTC	CASRANDYEQYF
TRBV7-9	.	TRBJ1-2	.	TGTGCCAGCAGCTTAGGGGACTTCTGGGGCTACACCTTC	CASSLGDFWGYTF
TRBV28	.	TRBJ2-3	TRBD2	TGTGCCAGCAGTTCGACTAGCGGGAGGGCCGAAGATACGCAGTATTTT	CASSSTSGRAEDTQYF
TRBV7-8	once	TRBJ2-3	TRBD2	TGTGCCAGCAGCTTATTAGCACTAGCGGAAAATCCCACGGGCACAGATACGCAGTATTTT	CASSLLALAENPTGTDTQYF
TRBV4-1	.	TRBJ2-3	TRBD2	TGCGCCAGCAGCCAACGGGCCTTAGCGGGAGGGTTCGCAGATACGCAGTATTTT	CASSQRALAGGFADTQYF
TRBV5-1	.	TRBJ2-3	TRBD1	TGCGCCAGCAGCTTGGAGGACAGGGCCACCCCAGATACGCAGTATTTT	CASSLEDRATPDTQYF
TRBV4-2	.	TRBJ2-3	TRBD2	TGTGCCAGCAGGAAAGGCGCGGGAGGGCCAGGAGATACGCAGTATTTT	CASRKGAGGPGDTQYF
TRBV19	.	TRBJ1-4	.	TGTGCCAGTAGTCCGTTGGGTCGAGGAAACTACGAAAAACTGTTTTTT	CASSPLGRGNYEKLFF
TRBV27	.	TRBJ2-7	.	TGTGCCAGCAGTTACTCTTCCACCTACGAGCAGTACTTC	CASSYSSTYEQYF
TRBV28	once	TRBJ2-1	.	TGTGCCAGCAGCCCCCGTTCGGCCAATGAGCAGTTCTTC	CASSPRSANEQFF
TRBV14	once	TRBJ2-7	.	TGTGCCAGCAGCCCCTCTGTGACAGCCTACGAGCAGTACTTC	CASSPSVTAYEQYF
TRBV25-1	.	TRBJ2-1	.	TGTGCCAGCAGTTTCGGGACTGAGCAGTTCTTC	CASSFGTEQFF